This TCR beta chain was profiled in a study of blood T cell repertoires in COVID-19. This CDR3 is built from 13 residues. CDR1 SQVTM and CDR2 ANQGSEA come from the germline V gene. V was pared by 6 bases and J by 1 base, with 5 bases of the junction left unmatched. Data came from immunoSEQ multiplex PCR; TCRdb stores just in-frame clones and leaves some out. This table has tens of thousands of clones, about nine tenths appearing once. The TCR comes from a woman of 80 years or more with acute or convalescent COVID-19. The material sequenced was peripheral blood. The rearrangement links TRBV29-1 to TRBJ1-1; 7 bases match TRBD1. CDR3 DNA sequence: TGCAGCGTAAAAACAGGGGCGAACACTGAAGCTTTCTTT. It is translated as CSVKTGANTEAFF. Together with reference TRBV29-1 and TRBJ1-1, the CDR3 gives the full variable domain: SAVISQKPSRDICQRGTSLTIQCQVDSQVTMMFWYRQQPGQSLTLIATANQGSEATYESGFVIDKFPISRPNLTFSTLTVSNMSPEDSSIYLCSVKTGANTEAFFGQGTRLTVV.